This T cell receptor (beta chain) emerged from a study of blood T cells in healthy people across ages. Across the whole study: Researchers report that template switching captured about one barcoded beta molecule per two T cells. Study observations and caveats: PBMC samples, being unsorted, prevented any conclusive comparison of naive and antigen-experienced cells.

V gave up 7 bases and J gave up 4 bases, with 14 bases separating them. Germline V CDR1 and CDR2: DFQATT, SNEGSKA (reference sequence). The CDR3 has 13 amino acids. Then a second PCR, running roughly 7 to 11 cycles, was carried out with a sample-barcoded 5' primer and a J-beta primer mix. The template-switch adaptor was a 5' adaptor with 12 random nucleotides. It tagged each cDNA molecule. From the 5' RACE reads, TCRdb called clonotypes with MiXCR, one entry per CDR3 protein. Altogether over 1,300,000 distinct CDR3 sequences are present, roughly 59% being singletons, with the ten largest covering 5.5% to 8%. In regard to this clonotype: Its target is unknown.

Material for sequencing was blood. J is TRBJ2-1 and V is TRBV20-1; no reliable D call. This receptor was taken from a young man in good health. CDR3 sequence (DNA): TGCAGTGGTCTTAGGAGCCCATACAATGAGCAGTTCTTC. Its protein product is CSGLRSPYNEQFF.